Described below is a single T cell receptor beta chain sequence and its context. The data are from a study of T cell responses to AZD1222 COVID-19 vaccine. Produced via immunoSEQ multiplex PCR; TCRdb's table is partial and in-frame only. This sample has 90,000 to 120,000 clones, with roughly 90% found just once. CDR3 size: 13 residues. V shed 5 bases and J shed 5 bases, with 12 bases lying between them. Germline V gene data show CDR1 as SGHTA and CDR2 as FQGTGA. The receptor was derived from an adult in good health. Specimen: peripheral blood, collected on day 0 of AZD1222 vaccination. The chain joins TRBV7-3 to TRBJ1-2; D is unresolved. The DNA for the CDR3 is TGTGCCAGCAGCCCGCGGACGGATTATGGCTACACCTTC. This sequence encodes CASSPRTDYGYTF.